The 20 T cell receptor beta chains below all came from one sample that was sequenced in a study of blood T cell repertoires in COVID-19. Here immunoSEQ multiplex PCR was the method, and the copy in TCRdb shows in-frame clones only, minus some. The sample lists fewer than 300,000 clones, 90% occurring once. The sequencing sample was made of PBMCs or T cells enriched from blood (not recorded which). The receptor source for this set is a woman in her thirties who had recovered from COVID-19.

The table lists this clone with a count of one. In DNA form, the CDR3 reads TGTGCCAGTTCCGCGGGAGTTACAGATACGCAGTATTTT. Encoded protein: CASSAGVTDTQYF. This chain connects TRBV19 to TRBJ2-3; 7 bases are a match to TRBD2. Germline V gene data show CDR1 as LNHDA and CDR2 as SQIVND (reference sequence). The CDR3 is 13 amino acids. After removal of 8 bases from V and 3 bases from J, the junction contained 5 bases not matched to a gene. The whole variable domain, filled in from reference TRBV19 and TRBJ2-3, reads DGGITQSPKYLFRKEGQNVTLSCEQNLNHDAMYWYRQDPGQGLRLIYYSQIVNDFQKGDIAEGYSVSREKKESFPLTVTSAQKNPTAFYLCASSAGVTDTQYFGPGTRLTVL.

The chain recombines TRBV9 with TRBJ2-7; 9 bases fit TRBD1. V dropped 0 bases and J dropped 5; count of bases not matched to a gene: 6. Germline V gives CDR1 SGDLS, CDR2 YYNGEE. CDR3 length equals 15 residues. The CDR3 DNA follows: TGTGCCAGCAGCGTAGAAGGACAGGGGTCCCACGAGCAGTACTTC. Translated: CASSVEGQGSHEQYF.

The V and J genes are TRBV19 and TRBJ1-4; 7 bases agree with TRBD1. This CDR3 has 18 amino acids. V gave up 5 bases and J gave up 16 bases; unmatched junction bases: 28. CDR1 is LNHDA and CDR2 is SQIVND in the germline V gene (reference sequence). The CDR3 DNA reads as TGTGCCAGTAGTTCCAGAGTCGTGGGTCAGGGGGAAATCCGGCTCGCGTTTTTT. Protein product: CASSSRVVGQGEIRLAFF.

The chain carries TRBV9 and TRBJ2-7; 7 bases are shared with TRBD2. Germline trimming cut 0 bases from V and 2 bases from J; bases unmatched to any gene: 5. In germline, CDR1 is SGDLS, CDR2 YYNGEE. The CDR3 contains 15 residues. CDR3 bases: TGTGCCAGCAGCGTAGGTGGGGAGGGACCCTACGAGCAGTACTTC. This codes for CASSVGGEGPYEQYF.

For the CDR3, the DNA is TGTGCCAGCAGCTTACCCGCGACAGGTGAACAAGAGACCCAGTACTTC. Protein: CASSLPATGEQETQYF. This chain connects TRBV7-8 to TRBJ2-5, with D possibly being TRBD1 (6 bases). The CDR3 is 16 amino acids. The V and J ends lost 2 bases and 2 bases respectively, with 15 bases between them. Germline CDR1 is SGHVS and CDR2 is FQNEAQ.

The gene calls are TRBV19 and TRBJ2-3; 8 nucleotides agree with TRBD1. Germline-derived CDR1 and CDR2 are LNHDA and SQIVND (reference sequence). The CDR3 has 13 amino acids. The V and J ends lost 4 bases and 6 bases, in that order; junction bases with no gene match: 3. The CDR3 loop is CASSTQGADTQYF. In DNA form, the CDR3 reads TGTGCCAGTAGTACGCAGGGGGCGGATACGCAGTATTTT. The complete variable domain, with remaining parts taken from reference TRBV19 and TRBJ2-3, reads DGGITQSPKYLFRKEGQNVTLSCEQNLNHDAMYWYRQDPGQGLRLIYYSQIVNDFQKGDIAEGYSVSREKKESFPLTVTSAQKNPTAFYLCASSTQGADTQYFGPGTRLTVL.

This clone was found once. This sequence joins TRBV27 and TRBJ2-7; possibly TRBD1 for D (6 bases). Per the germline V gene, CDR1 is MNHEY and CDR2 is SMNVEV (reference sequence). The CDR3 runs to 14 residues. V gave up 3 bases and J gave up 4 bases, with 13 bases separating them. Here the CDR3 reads CASSLGRGTYEQYF. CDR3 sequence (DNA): TGTGCCAGCAGTTTGGGCAGGGGAACGTACGAGCAGTACTTC.

The CDR3 loop is CASSHPLLAAPLIPRSTQYF. The CDR3 DNA is TGTGCCAGCAGTCATCCGTTACTAGCGGCACCATTGATTCCAAGATCGACCCAGTACTTC. The gene calls are TRBV6-6 and TRBJ2-5; 8 nucleotides agree with TRBD2. Germline V gives CDR1 MNHNY, CDR2 SVGAGI (reference sequence). The J segment lost 7 bases and the V segment lost 5 bases, leaving 27 bases of the junction unmatched. The CDR3 sequence is 20 residues long.

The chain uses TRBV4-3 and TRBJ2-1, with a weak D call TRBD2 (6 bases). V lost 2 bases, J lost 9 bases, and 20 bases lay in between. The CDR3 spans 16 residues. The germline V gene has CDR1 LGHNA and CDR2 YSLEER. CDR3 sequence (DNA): TGCGCCAGCAGCCAATGGTCGGGGCGGGGCGGCGGTGAGCAGTTCTTC. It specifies CASSQWSGRGGGEQFF.

Written as DNA, the CDR3 is TGCGCCAGCAGCTTGACAGGGCTTTATAATTCACCCCTCCACTTT. Residues: CASSLTGLYNSPLHF. The chain carries TRBV5-1 and TRBJ1-6; weak D call: TRBD1 (6 bases). Germline V lookup: CDR1 SGHRS, CDR2 YFSETQ. Trimming removed 1 base at V and 4 bases at J, with 9 bases between. This CDR3 is 15 amino acids long.

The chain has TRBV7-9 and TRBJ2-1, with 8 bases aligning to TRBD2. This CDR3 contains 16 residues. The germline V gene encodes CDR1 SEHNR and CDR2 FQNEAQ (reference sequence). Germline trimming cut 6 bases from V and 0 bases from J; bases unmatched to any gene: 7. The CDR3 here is CASSKSGTSSYNEQFF. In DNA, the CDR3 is TGTGCCAGCAGTAAATCCGGGACTAGCTCCTACAATGAGCAGTTCTTC.

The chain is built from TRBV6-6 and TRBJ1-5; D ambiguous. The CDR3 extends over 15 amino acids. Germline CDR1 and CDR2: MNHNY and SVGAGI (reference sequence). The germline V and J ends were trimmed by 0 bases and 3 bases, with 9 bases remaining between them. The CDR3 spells CASSYSEQNNQPQHF. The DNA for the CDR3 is TGTGCCAGCAGTTACTCGGAGCAAAACAATCAGCCCCAGCATTTT.

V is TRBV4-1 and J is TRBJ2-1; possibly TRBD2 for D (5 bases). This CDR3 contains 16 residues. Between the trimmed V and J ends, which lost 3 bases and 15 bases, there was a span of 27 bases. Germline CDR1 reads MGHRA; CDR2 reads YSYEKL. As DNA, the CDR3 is TGCGCCAGCAGCCAGGTCGAGGGCGCGAAGGGCCGCATGAGGTTCTTC. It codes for CASSQVEGAKGRMRFF.

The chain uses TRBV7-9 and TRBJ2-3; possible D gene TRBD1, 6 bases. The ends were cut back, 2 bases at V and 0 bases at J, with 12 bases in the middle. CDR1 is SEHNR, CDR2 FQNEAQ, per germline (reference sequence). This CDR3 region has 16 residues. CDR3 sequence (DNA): TGTGCCAGCAGCTTAACCAGGGGCCCCAGCACAGATACGCAGTATTTT. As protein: CASSLTRGPSTDTQYF. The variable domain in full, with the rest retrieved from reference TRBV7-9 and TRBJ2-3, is DTGVSQNPRHKITKRGQNVTFRCDPISEHNRLYWYRQTLGQGPEFLTYFQNEAQLEKSRLLSDRFSAERPKGSFSTLEIQRTEQGDSAMYLCASSLTRGPSTDTQYFGPGTRLTVL.

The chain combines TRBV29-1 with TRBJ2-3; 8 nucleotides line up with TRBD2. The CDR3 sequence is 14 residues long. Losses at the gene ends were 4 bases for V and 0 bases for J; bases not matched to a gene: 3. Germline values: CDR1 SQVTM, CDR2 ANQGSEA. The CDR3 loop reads CSVAGLASTDTQYF. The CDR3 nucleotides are TGCAGCGTTGCCGGACTAGCCAGCACAGATACGCAGTATTTT.

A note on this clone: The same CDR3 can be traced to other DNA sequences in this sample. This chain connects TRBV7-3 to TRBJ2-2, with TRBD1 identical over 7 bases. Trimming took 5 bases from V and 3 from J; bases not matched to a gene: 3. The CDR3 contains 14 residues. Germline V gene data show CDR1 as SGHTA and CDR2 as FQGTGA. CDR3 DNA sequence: TGTGCCAGCAGCCGGGACAGTTACACCGGGGAGCTGTTTTTT. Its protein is CASSRDSYTGELFF.

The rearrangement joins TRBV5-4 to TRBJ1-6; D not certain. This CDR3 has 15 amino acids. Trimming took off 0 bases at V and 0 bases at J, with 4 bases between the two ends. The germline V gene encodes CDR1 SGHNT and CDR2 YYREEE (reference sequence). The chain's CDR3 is CASSLESSYNSPLHF. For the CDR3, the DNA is TGTGCCAGCAGCTTGGAGAGCTCCTATAATTCACCCCTCCACTTT.

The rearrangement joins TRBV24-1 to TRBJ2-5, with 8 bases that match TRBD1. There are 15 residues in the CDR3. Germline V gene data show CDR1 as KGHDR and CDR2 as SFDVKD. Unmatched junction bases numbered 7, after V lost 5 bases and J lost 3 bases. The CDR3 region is CATSAPGGSEETQYF. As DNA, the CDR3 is TGTGCCACCAGTGCTCCAGGGGGCAGCGAAGAGACCCAGTACTTC.

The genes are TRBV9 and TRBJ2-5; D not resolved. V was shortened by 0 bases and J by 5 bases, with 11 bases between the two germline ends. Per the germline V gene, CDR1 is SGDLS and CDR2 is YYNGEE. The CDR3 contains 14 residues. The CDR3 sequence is CASSVGTVRETQYF. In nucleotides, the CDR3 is TGTGCCAGCAGCGTAGGTACAGTCCGTGAGACCCAGTACTTC.

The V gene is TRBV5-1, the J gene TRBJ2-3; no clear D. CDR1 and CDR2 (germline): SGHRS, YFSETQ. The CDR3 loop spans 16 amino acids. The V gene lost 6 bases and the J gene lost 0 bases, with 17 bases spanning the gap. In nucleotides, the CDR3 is TGCGCCAGCACCCCCCCCGAGAGGATGAGCACAGATACGCAGTATTTT. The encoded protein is CASTPPERMSTDTQYF.